The 18 T cell receptor beta chains below were found in one sample sequenced in a study of tumor-infiltrating lymphocytes in oesophageal squamous cell carcinoma. TCRdb redid the calling of the PCR reads with MiXCR, one entry per CDR3 protein. The sample records thousands of distinct CDR3 sequences, approximately 15% being singletons. The sequenced material came from blood. These TCRs come from a male donor with esophageal squamous cell carcinoma.

There are many counts of this clonotype. A much bigger clone sits one base away, suggesting this may be a read error. The V and J genes are TRBV11-1 and TRBJ2-5, with 12 bases lining up with TRBD2. With V trimmed by 5 bases and J by 11 bases, 12 bases remained unmatched. The CDR3 runs 15 residues. Germline V CDR1 and CDR2: SGHAT, FQDESV (reference sequence). The DNA of the CDR3 is TGTGCCAGCAGCATGAGGACTAGCGGGGCGAATGAGCAGTACTTC. It translates to CASSMRTSGANEQYF.

In its sample, this clonotype ranks as medium-sized (0.01 to 0.1%). This chain connects TRBV6-6 to TRBJ2-1, with 8 bases that match TRBD2. Germline values: CDR1 MNHNY, CDR2 SVGAGI (reference sequence). The CDR3 loop spans 16 amino acids. Losses at the gene ends were 0 bases for V and 7 bases for J; bases not matched to a gene: 8. For the CDR3, the DNA is TGTGCCAGCAGTTACTCGAACGGCGGGGGGAGAAATGAGCAGTTCTTC. Translation gives CASSYSNGGGRNEQFF.

This clonotype was observed a few times. The genes are TRBV19 and TRBJ2-2; 10 bases are shared with TRBD2. J was trimmed by 5 bases and V by 9 bases; bases with no gene match: 6. The germline V gene encodes CDR1 LNHDA and CDR2 SQIVND (reference sequence). The CDR3 covers 14 residues. CDR3 sequence reads: CASAGLAVTGELFF. CDR3 in DNA: TGTGCCAGCGCCGGACTAGCGGTGACCGGGGAGCTGTTTTTT.

This clonotype rates as medium-sized. The chain is built from TRBV28 and TRBJ2-5; 10 bases are shared with TRBD2. Trimming cost V 3 bases and J 1 base; bases outside gene matches: 2. CDR1 and CDR2 (germline): MDHEN, SYDVKM. The CDR3 spans 15 residues. The CDR3, as DNA: TGTGCCAGCAGTTTGATAGCGGGGGGCCAAGAGACCCAGTACTTC. It specifies CASSLIAGGQETQYF.

This clonotype was seen a handful of times. The J gene is TRBJ2-7, the V gene TRBV9, with a possible D match to TRBD1 (6 bases). The J call may be wrong; the DNA end is better matched by TRBJ2-1. The CDR3 is made up of 14 amino acids. Germline V gene data show CDR1 as SGDLS and CDR2 as YYNGEE. As DNA, the CDR3 is TGTGCCAGCAGCCGGGCAGGGGCCTACAATGAGCAGTTCTTC. It specifies CASSRAGAYNEQFF.

This clonotype came up many times. The chain combines TRBV5-6 with TRBJ2-1; 9 nucleotides align to TRBD2. The CDR3 extends over 15 amino acids. CDR1 SGHDT and CDR2 YYEEEE come from the germline V gene. The trim removed 0 bases at V and 9 bases at J, leaving 7 bases unmatched. CDR3 region: CASSLGRLAGTEQFF. As DNA, the CDR3 is TGTGCCAGCAGCTTGGGGCGCCTAGCGGGGACTGAGCAGTTCTTC.

This clonotype has more than one count but fewer than ten. The V and J genes are TRBV5-1 and TRBJ2-6; D unresolved. Trimming took off 0 bases at V and 0 bases at J, with 13 bases between the two ends. CDR1 is SGHRS, CDR2 YFSETQ, per germline. This CDR3 comprises 18 residues. For the CDR3, the DNA is TGCGCCAGCAGCTTGGATAGGCGGTTAAGCTCTGGGGCCAACGTCCTGACTTTC. The encoded protein is CASSLDRRLSSGANVLTF. Full variable domain (remainder filled in from reference TRBV5-1 and TRBJ2-6): KAGVTQTPRYLIKTRGQQVTLSCSPISGHRSVSWYQQTPGQGLQFLFEYFSETQRNKGNFPGRFSGRQFSNSRSEMNVSTLELGDSALYLCASSLDRRLSSGANVLTFGAGSRLTVL.

This clonotype was recorded many times. The germline gene is not matched at one end of the junction; a read error may be the cause. The chain recombines TRBV19 with TRBJ2-4, with D possibly being TRBD1 (5 bases). The CDR3 spans 13 residues. Per germline, CDR1 LNHDA and CDR2 SQIVND (reference sequence). CDR3 DNA: TGTGCCAGTACGTGGGGCAGGGATTCACCCCTCCACTTC. This encodes CASTWGRDSPLHF.

In regard to this clonotype: The CDR3 does not close with the conserved phenylalanine or tryptophan, likely indicating a read error. The DNA is left out, because the CDR3 cannot be placed on it with certainty; the CDR3 is given as TCRdb lists it. This chain uses TRBV7-9 with TRBJ2-3; no check of the table's D call, TRBD1, against the DNA was made. From its first to its last residue, the CDR3 has 17 amino acids. Germline CDR1 reads SEHNR; CDR2 reads FQNEAQ (reference sequence). The CDR3 region is CASSRAGGYQETQYFGP.

The chain recombines TRBV18 with TRBJ2-3; 7 nucleotides agree with TRBD1. The V gene's germline CDR1 is KGHSH and CDR2 LQKENI. CDR3 length equals 15 residues. V shed 2 bases, J shed 3 bases, and the junction held 5 bases outside the gene matches. DNA of the CDR3: TGTGCCAGCTCACCAAGACAGGGTAATACAGATACGCAGTATTTT. Its translation: CASSPRQGNTDTQYF.

Comment on this clonotype: Since the CDR3 does not end with the conserved phenylalanine or tryptophan, this likely comes from a read error. The limits of the CDR3 on the DNA are not certain, so only TCRdb's listed CDR3 is given. The chain carries TRBV7-2 and TRBJ2-7. In germline, CDR1 is SGHTA, CDR2 FQGNSA. The CDR3 length equals 20 residues, ends included. This CDR3 is CASSLDLFGRSDSYGYTFGS.

This clonotype was observed at least ten times. The chain has TRBV5-4 and TRBJ2-5; the match to TRBD1 covers 10 bases. This CDR3 is built from 15 residues. Germline V CDR1 and CDR2: SGHNT, YYREEE (reference sequence). Trimming at V came to 4 bases and at J to 4 bases, leaving 7 bases not matched to a gene. In nucleotides, the CDR3 is TGTGCCAGCAGCCCGGACAGGGGGGGAGGAGAGACCCAGTACTTC. Protein sequence: CASSPDRGGGETQYF. Together with reference TRBV5-4 and TRBJ2-5, the CDR3 gives the full variable domain: ETGVTQSPTHLIKTRGQQVTLRCSSQSGHNTVSWYQQALGQGPQFIFQYYREEENGRGNFPPRFSGLQFPNYSSELNVNALELDDSALYLCASSPDRGGGETQYFGPGTRLLVL.

This clonotype came up many times. Possible read error: a much larger clone is one base away. The CDR3 DNA reads TGTGCCAGCAGCCAAGAGACAGGGCTAGGCAATGAGCAGTACTTC. Protein product: CASSQETGLGNEQYF. This chain uses TRBV6-1 with TRBJ2-1; 7 bases match TRBD1. Judging by the DNA end, TRBJ2-7 fits better; the J call may be wrong. CDR3 length: 15 residues. From germline, CDR1 is MNHNS and CDR2 SASEGT.

This clonotype was counted between two and nine times. The chain uses TRBV19 and TRBJ1-2, with D possibly being TRBD1 (5 bases). The length of the CDR3 is 13 residues. Per the germline V gene, CDR1 is LNHDA and CDR2 is SQIVND (reference sequence). V lost 1 base and J 4 bases, leaving 7 bases between the germline ends. The CDR3 is CASSIVGTYGYTF. Written as DNA, the CDR3 is TGTGCCAGTAGTATAGTGGGGACCTATGGCTACACCTTC. The full variable domain, completed using reference TRBV19 and TRBJ1-2, is DGGITQSPKYLFRKEGQNVTLSCEQNLNHDAMYWYRQDPGQGLRLIYYSQIVNDFQKGDIAEGYSVSREKKESFPLTVTSAQKNPTAFYLCASSIVGTYGYTFGSGTRLTVV.

This clonotype has a count of ten or more. V gene TRBV6-2 or TRBV6-3 combines with J gene TRBJ1-2, with TRBD1 matching over 7 bases. The CDR3 spans 17 residues. Germline V lookup: CDR1 MNHEY, CDR2 SVGEGT. The junction had 13 bases not matched to a gene; V was cut back by 2 bases and J by 4 bases. The CDR3 sequence: CASSYAAKLGQIYGYTF. The CDR3 DNA sequence: TGTGCCAGCAGTTACGCGGCAAAACTGGGACAGATCTATGGCTACACCTTC.

In this sample, this clonotype turned up many times. This chain connects TRBV14 to TRBJ1-2, with TRBD1 matching 7 bases. This CDR3 is built from 14 residues. The J segment lost 4 bases and the V segment lost 2 bases, leaving 4 bases of the junction unmatched. Germline values: CDR1 SGHDN, CDR2 FVKESK. This CDR3 is CASSQNRQGYGYTF. The CDR3 nucleotides are TGTGCCAGCAGCCAAAATCGACAGGGCTATGGCTACACCTTC. Full variable domain (outside the CDR3, taken from reference TRBV14 and TRBJ1-2): EAGVTQFPSHSVIEKGQTVTLRCDPISGHDNLYWYRRVMGKEIKFLLHFVKESKQDESGMPNNRFLAERTGGTYSTLKVQPAELEDSGVYFCASSQNRQGYGYTFGSGTRLTVV.

A remark on this clonotype: The conserved phenylalanine or tryptophan normally closing the CDR3 is absent here, so this likely arose from a read error. It is unclear where the CDR3 begins or ends on the DNA, so no DNA is shown, and the CDR3 is as TCRdb lists it. The chain uses TRBV7-2 and TRBJ2-1; TRBD1, the table's D call, lacks a check against the DNA. The germline CDR1 and CDR2 sequences are SGHTA and FQGNSA. The CDR3 length is 17 residues, termini included. The CDR3 region is CASSSPTGGVRGYTFGS.

This clonotype is categorized as medium-sized. The CDR3 sequence is CASSPTWRGHEQFF. In DNA, the CDR3 is TGTGCCAGCAGTCCCACTTGGAGGGGCCATGAGCAGTTCTTC. The J gene is TRBJ2-1, the V gene TRBV6-1; D perhaps matches TRBD2 (6 bases). Germline-derived CDR1 and CDR2 are MNHNS and SASEGT. The CDR3 is made up of 14 amino acids. V dropped 5 bases and J dropped 8 bases, with 16 bases sitting between them.